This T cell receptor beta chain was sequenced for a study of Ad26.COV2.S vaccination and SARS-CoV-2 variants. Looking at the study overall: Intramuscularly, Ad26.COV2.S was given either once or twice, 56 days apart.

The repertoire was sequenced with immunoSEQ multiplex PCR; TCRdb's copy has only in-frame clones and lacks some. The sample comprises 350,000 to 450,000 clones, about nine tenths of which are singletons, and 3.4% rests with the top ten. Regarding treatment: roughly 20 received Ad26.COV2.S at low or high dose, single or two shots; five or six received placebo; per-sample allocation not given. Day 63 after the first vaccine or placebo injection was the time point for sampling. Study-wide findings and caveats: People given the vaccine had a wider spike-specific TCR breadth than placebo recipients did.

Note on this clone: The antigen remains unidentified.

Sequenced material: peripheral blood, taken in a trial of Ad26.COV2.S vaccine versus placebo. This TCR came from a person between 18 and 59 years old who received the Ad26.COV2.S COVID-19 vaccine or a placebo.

CDR3 residues: CASSPRDGDTQYF. The CDR3 DNA is TGCGCCAGCAGCCCCCGGGACGGAGATACGCAGTATTTT. V usage is TRBV5-1 and J usage is TRBJ2-3; the D call may be TRBD1 or TRBD2 (5 bases each). This CDR3 has 13 amino acids. V was trimmed by 4 bases and J by 5 bases, leaving 11 bases between them. Germline V gene data show CDR1 as SGHRS and CDR2 as YFSETQ.